This T cell receptor (beta chain) emerged from a study of post-analysis software for immune sequencing data. Study observations and caveats: TRBV segments more frequent in patients than in controls numbered roughly 5 and included TRBV5-6, TRBV5-1 and TRBV20-1.

The CDR3 spans 15 residues. The V gene lost 0 bases and the J gene lost 0 bases, with 9 bases spanning the gap. CDR1 is SGHRS and CDR2 is YFSETQ in the germline V gene. On this clonotype itself: The antigen remains undetermined.

Unique molecular identifiers featured in each of the TCR beta cDNA libraries. TCRdb itself ran the PCR reads through MiXCR, one entry per CDR3 protein. This table holds a few hundred thousand distinct CDR3 sequences, around 40% found once. This TCR derives from a girl aged 5 to 17 with multiple sclerosis. The sample consisted of blood. The chain has TRBV5-1 and TRBJ1-1; a weak D match, TRBD1 (5 bases). CDR3 nucleotides: TGCGCCAGCAGCTTGGACGGGGCCATGAACACTGAAGCTTTCTTT. Translated, it gives CASSLDGAMNTEAFF.